This TCR beta chain was recovered during a study of cytomegalovirus exposure and HLA in healthy donors. Study-level information: There were approximately 80 million unique TCRs (from HLA-typed donors) in an early data release. General study results and limits: Trimming of TCR beta V- and J-genes showed a link, identified in a later analysis, to a missense DCLRE1C variant. In a later analysis, productive TCRs from donors in an Asian-associated ancestry cluster reportedly carried fewer N-insertions than the cohort mean. By a later analysis, the bulk of CMV-associated TCR beta chains appeared HLA-restricted.

Researchers ran the PCR with 60 Vbeta and 13 Jbeta primers. The protocol was immunoSEQ multiplex PCR, while the TCRdb copy is restricted to in-frame clones and leaves out a portion. Its table records approximately 100,000 clones. Germline assignment: CDR1 GTSNPN and CDR2 SVGIG (reference sequence). CDR3 length: 16 amino acids. Trimming cost V 0 bases and J 5 bases, with 19 bases left between them. For this clone: What it binds is not known.

The chain couples TRBV30 to TRBJ2-5, with D tentatively TRBD1 (6 bases). Sequencing was carried out using PBMCs. This receptor was identified in a man aged 35 to 55 in good health and CMV-seronegative. The CDR3 DNA reads TGTGCCTGGAGTGTATCCGCCAGGGGACCGCCGGAGACCCAGTACTTC. Encoded protein: CAWSVSARGPPETQYF.